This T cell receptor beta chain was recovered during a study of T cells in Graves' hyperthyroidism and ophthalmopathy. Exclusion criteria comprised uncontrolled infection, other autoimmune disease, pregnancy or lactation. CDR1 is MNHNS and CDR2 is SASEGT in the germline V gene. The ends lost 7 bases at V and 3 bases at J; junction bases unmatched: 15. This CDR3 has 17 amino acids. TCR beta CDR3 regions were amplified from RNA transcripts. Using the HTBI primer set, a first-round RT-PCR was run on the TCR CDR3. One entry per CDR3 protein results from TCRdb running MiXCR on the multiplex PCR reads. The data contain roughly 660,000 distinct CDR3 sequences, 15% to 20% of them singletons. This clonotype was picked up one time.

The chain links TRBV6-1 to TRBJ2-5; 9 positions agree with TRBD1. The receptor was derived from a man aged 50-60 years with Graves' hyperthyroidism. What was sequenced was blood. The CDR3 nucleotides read TGTGCCAGCACAGAGAGAGACTTGGACAGGGGAAAAGAGACCCAGTACTTC. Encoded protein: CASTERDLDRGKETQYF.